This T cell receptor beta chain was found in a study of shared clonotypes between healthy human individuals. Study-level information: CD4 naive and CD4 memory each took three plates per donor, while CD8 naive took two and CD8 memory one.

The genomic DNA of each subset was split evenly across several immunoSEQ plates. TCRdb's copy holds only in-frame clones and misses some; the assay was immunoSEQ multiplex PCR. The table has some 2,000,000 clones, just under 95% seen once. The trim removed 5 bases at V and 6 bases at J, leaving 7 bases unmatched. CDR1 and CDR2 (germline): SEHNR, FQNEAQ (reference sequence). This CDR3 region has 15 residues. Study results and caveats: The study found lower generation probabilities in non-shared clonotypes than in those shared by all four donors. The study sampled only blood, and tissue repertoires likely differ.

In the naive CD8 group, cells lacked CD45RO and were positively selected for CCR7, so terminally differentiated effector memory CD45RA+ cells were left out. As for this clone: Its antigen remains unidentified.

The genes are TRBV7-9 and TRBJ2-1; 10 bases fit TRBD2. This clonotype originated in a young man in good health. Sequenced input: naive CD8+ T cells sorted from blood. Here the CDR3 reads CASSASLAGSNEQFF. The CDR3 bases are TGTGCCAGCAGCGCCTCACTAGCGGGAAGCAATGAGCAGTTCTTC.